This entry lists 30 T cell receptor beta chains sequenced from one sample in a study of shared clonotypes between healthy human individuals. Method: immunoSEQ multiplex PCR; TCRdb's copy keeps in-frame clones and lacks some. Of 1 million to 1.3 million clones listed, around three quarters are singletons. The sample comprised memory CD4+ T cells from PBMCs. Documented subset: CD45RA-negative fraction. These receptors came from a man younger than 35 in good health. Some clones in this sample may be carry-over from other donors' samples.

V gene TRBV7-2 combines with J gene TRBJ2-5; D possibly matches TRBD1 or TRBD2 (5 bases each). V lost 5 bases to trimming and J lost 5 bases, with 15 bases between them. This CDR3 has 14 amino acids. Germline V gives CDR1 SGHTA, CDR2 FQGNSA. The CDR3 loop is CASSRSGTGETQYF. For the CDR3, the DNA is TGTGCCAGCAGCCGTTCCGGGACCGGGGAGACCCAGTACTTC.

This chain joins TRBV5-1 and TRBJ2-2, with 10 bases lining up with TRBD2. Germline loops: CDR1 SGHRS, CDR2 YFSETQ. The CDR3 has 17 residues. V shed 0 bases and J 3 bases; nucleotides not matched to a gene: 5. CDR3 coding DNA: TGCGCCAGCAGCTTGGGGGGACTAGCGACGGACACCGGGGAGCTGTTTTTT. Translated, it gives CASSLGGLATDTGELFF.

This chain connects TRBV25-1 to TRBJ2-3; unclear D gene. The CDR3 loop spans 13 amino acids. CDR1 and CDR2 (germline): MGHDK, SYGVNS. V lost 7 bases and J 3 bases, leaving 11 bases between the germline ends. The chain's CDR3 is CASNKGTTDTQYF. As DNA, the CDR3 is TGTGCCAGCAATAAGGGAACAACAGATACGCAGTATTTT.

The V and J genes are TRBV9 and TRBJ1-2, with D perhaps matching TRBD1 (6 bases). CDR1 is SGDLS and CDR2 is YYNGEE in the germline V gene. The CDR3 sequence is 13 residues long. V lost 3 bases and J lost 4, with 10 bases in between. CDR3 nucleotide sequence: TGTGCCAGCAGCGCCCGGGACACCTATGGCTACACCTTC. Its protein is CASSARDTYGYTF.

The chain is built from TRBV9 and TRBJ1-3; TRBD1 matches 7 bases. The CDR3 totals 15 residues. V was pared by 1 base and J by 2 bases, with 3 bases of the junction left unmatched. Germline V gene lookup returns CDR1 SGDLS and CDR2 YYNGEE. CDR3 amino acids: CASSVFTGAGNTIYF. The DNA for the CDR3 is TGTGCCAGCAGCGTATTTACAGGGGCTGGAAACACCATATATTTT.

This chain joins TRBV6-1 and TRBJ1-2; 10 bases are shared with TRBD1. The CDR3 runs 14 residues. The V gene end was trimmed by 5 bases and the J gene end by 7 bases; junction bases not matched to a gene: 7. Germline loops: CDR1 MNHNS, CDR2 SASEGT. The CDR3 region has the DNA TGTGCCAGCAGTCCCCGGGACAGGGGTGGTGGCTACACCTTC. Its protein is CASSPRDRGGGYTF.

This clone has a handful of counts. The chain is built from TRBV6-6 and TRBJ2-1, with a tentative D call TRBD2 (5 bases). The CDR3 totals 14 residues. Germline assignment: CDR1 MNHNY and CDR2 SVGAGI (reference sequence). V was trimmed by 2 bases and J by 7 bases, leaving 12 bases between them. The CDR3 protein is CASSYGAETNEQFF. CDR3 nucleotides: TGTGCCAGCAGTTACGGAGCGGAGACGAATGAGCAGTTCTTC.

J is TRBJ1-2 and V is TRBV4-1; TRBD1 matches at 7 bases. Looked up from germline, CDR1 is MGHRA and CDR2 is YSYEKL. The trim removed 3 bases at V and 8 bases at J, leaving 9 bases unmatched. This CDR3 spans 14 amino acids. CDR3 loop: CASSHPGQVSGYTF. The CDR3 DNA reads as TGCGCCAGCAGCCATCCCGGACAGGTATCAGGCTACACCTTC.

The chain joins TRBV7-3 to TRBJ2-7, with 8 bases that match TRBD2. The CDR3 contains 15 residues. Germline assignment: CDR1 SGHTA and CDR2 FQGTGA. Trimming took 3 bases from V and 1 from J; bases not matched to a gene: 5. The CDR3 nucleotides are TGTGCCAGCAGCTTTCCGACTAGCGTTTCCTACGAGCAGTACTTC. This sequence encodes CASSFPTSVSYEQYF.

This chain uses TRBV15 with TRBJ2-6, with D uncertain. Per germline, CDR1 LNHNV and CDR2 YYDKDF (reference sequence). V was pared by 2 bases and J by 6 bases, with 5 bases between. The CDR3 is 13 residues long. This CDR3 is CATSRTSANVLTF. The CDR3 DNA is TGTGCCACCAGCAGAACTTCGGCCAACGTCCTGACTTTC. Looking up the rest from reference TRBV15 and TRBJ2-6 gives the full variable domain: DAMVIQNPRYQVTQFGKPVTLSCSQTLNHNVMYWYQQKSSQAPKLLFHYYDKDFNNEADTPDNFQSRRPNTSFCFLDIRSPGLGDTAMYLCATSRTSANVLTFGAGSRLTVL.

This chain uses TRBV5-1 with TRBJ1-2; TRBD1 matches 9 bases. The junction had 12 bases not matched to a gene; V was cut back by 5 bases and J by 7 bases. The CDR3 spans 15 residues. CDR1 SGHRS and CDR2 YFSETQ come from the germline V gene. CDR3 region: CASRNNPGQGGGYTF. CDR3 nucleotides: TGCGCCAGCAGGAACAATCCGGGACAGGGTGGTGGCTACACCTTC.

This clone was recorded a few times. The same CDR3 arises from other DNA sequences in this sample as well. The chain recombines TRBV7-9 with TRBJ1-2; possible D gene TRBD1, 5 bases. The CDR3 is 12 amino acids. Trimming pared 5 bases from V and 8 bases from J, leaving 12 bases between. Germline CDR1 reads SEHNR; CDR2 reads FQNEAQ (reference sequence). The CDR3 region has the DNA TGTGCCAGCAGCCGAGACAGTATCGGCTACACCTTC. Protein sequence: CASSRDSIGYTF.

This clone came up once. The chain has TRBV5-4 and TRBJ2-1; 9 bases are shared with TRBD2. This CDR3 comprises 15 residues. The germline V gene encodes CDR1 SGHNT and CDR2 YYREEE (reference sequence). With 4 bases clipped from V and 7 bases from J, the junction kept 9 bases outside the gene matches. CDR3 residues: CASSRSGRTGNEQFF. CDR3 coding DNA: TGTGCCAGCAGCCGTAGCGGGAGAACGGGGAATGAGCAGTTCTTC.

The chain carries TRBV9 and TRBJ2-7; D perhaps matches TRBD2 (5 bases). This CDR3 is built from 14 residues. Deletions cut 2 bases from V and 3 bases from J, with 12 bases between. The V gene's germline CDR1 is SGDLS and CDR2 YYNGEE. The CDR3 DNA follows: TGTGCCAGCAGCGTTCAAGCGGCAGGCTACGAGCAGTACTTC. This gives the protein CASSVQAAGYEQYF.

On this clone: It is likely a read error: a sequence one base away is far more abundant. The chain recombines TRBV9 with TRBJ1-1; 7 bases are a match to TRBD1. Germline-derived CDR1 and CDR2 are SGDLS and YYNGEE. CDR3 length equals 14 residues. The ends lost 3 bases at V and 3 bases at J; junction bases unmatched: 5. The CDR3 nucleotides are TGTGCCAGCAGCGCAGGGGGAGGGTACACTGAAGCTTTCTTT. Translated: CASSAGGGYTEAFF.

The rearrangement uses TRBV11-3 and TRBJ2-2, with D possibly being TRBD2 (5 bases). V was cut by 3 bases and J by 2 bases, with 13 bases left in between. Germline CDR1 is SGHNT and CDR2 is YENEEA. The CDR3 is 16 residues long. The chain's CDR3 is CASSFRSGVNTGELFF. Written as DNA, the CDR3 is TGTGCCAGCAGCTTCAGATCCGGGGTCAACACCGGGGAGCTGTTTTTT.

The chain carries TRBV5-1 and TRBJ2-1; D unresolved. The V end was cut by 7 bases, the J end by 7 bases, with 15 bases between. Germline V gives CDR1 SGHRS, CDR2 YFSETQ. The CDR3 spans 13 residues. CDR3 in DNA: TGCGCCAGCCGGTCCCTGGGGTGGAATGAGCAGTTCTTC. It is translated as CASRSLGWNEQFF.

As concerns this clone: This is likely an artifact of a read error, given a far larger clone one base away. The same CDR3 can be traced to other DNA sequences in this sample. The gene calls are TRBV28 and TRBJ2-4, with a possible D match to TRBD1 (6 bases). This CDR3 has 14 amino acids. Germline values: CDR1 MDHEN, CDR2 SYDVKM. The CDR3 protein is CASSFRTMGDIQYF. CDR3 DNA sequence: TGTGCCAGCAGTTTCCGGACCATGGGGGACATCCAGTACTTC.

The chain joins TRBV5-1 to TRBJ2-5; D assignment may be TRBD1 or TRBD2 (5 bases each). CDR3 length: 16 residues. CDR1 and CDR2 from the germline V gene are SGHRS and YFSETQ. The V gene lost 0 bases and the J gene lost 4 bases, with 16 bases spanning the gap. The CDR3 sequence is CASSLVPWGSGETQYF. As DNA, the CDR3 is TGCGCCAGCAGCTTGGTTCCCTGGGGCAGCGGAGAGACCCAGTACTTC.

This sequence joins TRBV5-4 and TRBJ2-1; TRBD2 matches 12 bases. This CDR3 contains 16 residues. Germline CDR1 SGHNT, CDR2 YYREEE (reference sequence). V lost 0 bases to trimming and J lost 2 bases; unmatched junction nucleotides: 0. CDR3 residues: CASSLGLAGAYNEQFF. In nucleotides, the CDR3 is TGTGCCAGCAGCTTGGGACTAGCGGGAGCCTACAATGAGCAGTTCTTC.

The J gene is TRBJ2-1, the V gene TRBV7-3; D is unclear. This CDR3 region has 13 residues. Trimming took 4 bases from V and 5 from J, leaving 9 bases between them. Per germline, CDR1 SGHTA and CDR2 FQGTGA. The CDR3 spells CASSSIHNNEQFF. As DNA, the CDR3 is TGTGCCAGCAGCTCAATACACAACAATGAGCAGTTCTTC.

This clone occurred a few times. The rearrangement joins TRBV27 to TRBJ1-1, with a possible D match to TRBD1 (5 bases). The CDR3 has 17 residues. Germline CDR1 is MNHEY and CDR2 is SMNVEV (reference sequence). Deletions cut 4 bases from V and 0 bases from J, with 18 bases between. The CDR3 loop reads CASSSWTINYMNTEAFF. The CDR3 nucleotides are TGTGCCAGCAGTTCTTGGACAATAAATTACATGAACACTGAAGCTTTCTTT.

In the case of this clone: Other DNA variants within this sample encode the same CDR3. The chain is built from TRBV5-1 and TRBJ2-5; 7 nucleotides align to TRBD1. The CDR3 is 14 residues long. In germline, CDR1 is SGHRS, CDR2 YFSETQ. J lost 4 bases, V lost 0 bases, and 3 bases had no gene match. The CDR3 is CASSLEGGRETQYF. The CDR3, as DNA: TGCGCCAGCAGCTTGGAAGGGGGCCGAGAGACCCAGTACTTC.

On this clone itself: At the DNA level, this CDR3 is encoded by other sequences in the same sample as well. The rearrangement uses TRBV19 and TRBJ1-2; D remains ambiguous. Germline V gene lookup returns CDR1 LNHDA and CDR2 SQIVND (reference sequence). The V end was cut by 1 base, the J end by 0 bases, with 6 bases between. This CDR3 contains 14 residues. This CDR3 is CASSIGQSNYGYTF. The CDR3 nucleotides are TGTGCCAGTAGTATAGGGCAGTCTAACTATGGCTACACCTTC.

This chain links TRBV6-5 with TRBJ2-7, with a possible D match to TRBD1 (5 bases). V lost 0 bases, J lost 4 bases, and 16 bases lay in between. This CDR3 has 16 amino acids. Germline CDR1 reads MNHEY; CDR2 reads SVGAGI. CDR3 loop: CASSYSVGRARYEQYF. The CDR3 nucleotides are TGTGCCAGCAGTTACTCGGTGGGCAGGGCCAGATACGAGCAGTACTTC.

The chain uses TRBV5-1 and TRBJ1-1; D perhaps matches TRBD1 (5 bases). The CDR3 spans 15 residues. Germline CDR1 is SGHRS and CDR2 is YFSETQ. Trimming removed 0 bases at V and 4 bases at J, with 13 bases between. Written as DNA, the CDR3 is TGCGCCAGCAGCTTGGGAGTTGGGGGACGCACTGAAGCTTTCTTT. Its translation is CASSLGVGGRTEAFF.

The gene calls are TRBV11-3 and TRBJ1-1; weak D call: TRBD1 (5 bases). This CDR3 spans 14 amino acids. Trimming left V 6 bases short and J 4 bases short, with 15 bases between. The V gene's germline CDR1 is SGHNT and CDR2 YENEEA. CDR3 DNA: TGTGCCAGCAGTCGGGACCGAGGTGCCACTGAAGCTTTCTTT. This gives the protein CASSRDRGATEAFF.

The chain is built from TRBV6-5 and TRBJ2-7; the D gene is possibly TRBD1 (5 bases). The CDR3 is 14 residues long. V was trimmed by 6 bases and J by 6 bases, leaving 18 bases between them. Germline loops: CDR1 MNHEY, CDR2 SVGAGI. CDR3 in DNA: TGTGCCAGCAGCCTTCAGGGCGTAGACTCCGAGCAGTACTTC. Protein: CASSLQGVDSEQYF.

About this clone: Other DNA sequences in the sample encode the same CDR3. As DNA, the CDR3 is TGTGCCAGCAGTCCCCTAGGGACAGCGAACACCGGGGAGCTGTTTTTT. It codes for CASSPLGTANTGELFF. J is TRBJ2-2 and V is TRBV28; 7 nucleotides match TRBD1. Trimming removed 5 bases from V and 0 bases from J; junction bases left unmatched: 6. Germline V lookup: CDR1 MDHEN, CDR2 SYDVKM. This CDR3 has 16 amino acids.

Worth noting for this clone: This sample also contains other DNA sequences that code for the same CDR3. The chain employs TRBV9 and TRBJ2-7; D uncertain. Germline CDR1 and CDR2: SGDLS and YYNGEE. The V end lost 2 bases, the J end lost 0 bases, and 12 bases lay between the germline ends. The CDR3 has 15 amino acids. CDR3 amino acids: CASSVDGQASYEQYF. CDR3 DNA sequence: TGTGCCAGCAGCGTCGACGGGCAAGCCTCCTACGAGCAGTACTTC.